This TCR beta chain was recorded in a study of blood T cell repertoires in COVID-19. Across the whole study: Samples representing acute and convalescent COVID-19 were sourced from the United States, Italy and Spain. T cells, B-cell-depleted T cells, or PBMCs provided the cDNA or gDNA that served as material.

Per the original data handling: Amplification of reference gene primers provided the estimated nucleated cell counts. Data came from immunoSEQ multiplex PCR; TCRdb stores just in-frame clones and leaves some out. V and J calls plus clone size are reproduced from that table; the DNA served to infer D and trimming. The profile shows 470,000 or so clones, 75% to 90% of them singletons. V trimming: 3 bases; J trimming: 5 bases; junction bases outside the gene matches: 1. CDR1 and CDR2 from the germline V gene are SGDLS and YYNGEE. The length of the CDR3 is 13 residues. The rearrangement joins TRBV9 to TRBJ2-1, with 8 nucleotides matching TRBD2. What was sequenced was peripheral blood. The clonotype comes from a human donor in a cohort sampled during active COVID-19. This CDR3 is CASSALADNEQFF. The CDR3 region has the DNA TGTGCCAGCAGCGCACTAGCGGACAATGAGCAGTTCTTC.